Shown below are 28 T cell receptor beta chains from a single sample sequenced in a study of cytomegalovirus exposure and HLA in healthy donors. Primers for the PCR totalled 60 Vbeta and 13 Jbeta. TCRdb's table, derived via immunoSEQ multiplex PCR, lists solely in-frame clones and lacks some. The table has about 190,000 clones, around 87% seen once. The sequencing sample was made of PBMCs. The source of these receptors is a man aged 25 to 40 in good health and CMV-seronegative.

The chain is built from TRBV6-1 and TRBJ2-3, with TRBD2 matching 8 bases. Germline CDR1 reads MNHNS; CDR2 reads SASEGT. V was pared by 9 bases and J by 5 bases, with 10 bases of the junction left unmatched. This CDR3 is built from 14 residues. The chain's CDR3 is CARTSGGILDTQYF. CDR3 DNA: TGTGCCAGAACTAGCGGAGGGATTTTAGATACGCAGTATTTT.

V is TRBV4-1 and J is TRBJ2-2, with TRBD1 matching over 10 bases. Trimming cost V 5 bases and J 6 bases; bases outside gene matches: 6. The CDR3 has 15 residues. Germline CDR1 reads MGHRA; CDR2 reads YSYEKL. The CDR3 sequence is CASSNRDRGAGELFF. The CDR3 coding sequence is TGCGCCAGCAGCAACCGGGACAGGGGAGCCGGGGAGCTGTTTTTT.

The V and J genes are TRBV18 and TRBJ2-3, with D maybe TRBD2 (5 bases). Trimming stripped 2 bases from V and 2 bases from J, with 11 bases between. In germline, CDR1 is KGHSH, CDR2 LQKENI. The CDR3 loop spans 15 amino acids. The CDR3 region is CASSPERLLTDTQYF. DNA for the CDR3: TGTGCCAGCTCACCAGAGCGGTTACTCACAGATACGCAGTATTTT.

The rearrangement joins TRBV7-2 to TRBJ1-2; 10 nucleotides align to TRBD1. V shed 5 bases, J shed 1 base, and the junction held 1 base outside the gene matches. The CDR3 runs to 14 residues. Germline CDR1 reads SGHTA; CDR2 reads FQGNSA. The CDR3 DNA reads TGTGCCAGCAGCGACAGGGGGCTTAACTATGGCTACACCTTC. This sequence encodes CASSDRGLNYGYTF. Looking up the rest from reference TRBV7-2 and TRBJ1-2 gives the full variable domain: GAGVSQSPSNKVTEKGKDVELRCDPISGHTALYWYRQSLGQGLEFLIYFQGNSAPDKSGLPSDRFSAERTGGSVSTLTIQRTQQEDSAVYLCASSDRGLNYGYTFGSGTRLTVV.

For the CDR3, the DNA is TGTGCCAGCAGCTTAGCTTCGGCGACAGATACTTACGAGCAGTACTTC. Amino acid sequence: CASSLASATDTYEQYF. V gene TRBV7-2 combines with J gene TRBJ2-7, with D tentatively TRBD1 (5 bases). The CDR3 is 16 amino acids. Per germline, CDR1 SGHTA and CDR2 FQGNSA. V lost 0 bases and J lost 4, with 16 bases in between.

J is TRBJ1-2 and V is TRBV9; perhaps TRBD1 as D (6 bases). The V and J ends lost 4 bases and 8 bases respectively, with 12 bases between them. This CDR3 comprises 12 residues. The germline V gene has CDR1 SGDLS and CDR2 YYNGEE. The CDR3 DNA is TGTGCCAGCAGCCCAGGGGTGAGCGGCTACACCTTC. The encoded protein is CASSPGVSGYTF.

The chain uses TRBV4-3 and TRBJ2-1; 11 positions agree with TRBD2. J gave up 9 bases and V 2 bases, and 6 bases lay outside the gene matches. The CDR3 runs 15 residues. Germline V gene lookup returns CDR1 LGHNA and CDR2 YSLEER. CDR3 residues: CASSQTSGGAGEQFF. The CDR3 DNA follows: TGCGCCAGCAGCCAAACTAGCGGGGGCGCGGGTGAGCAGTTCTTC.

J is TRBJ2-7 and V is TRBV6-1, with 10 bases identical to TRBD2. The CDR3 runs to 17 residues. CDR1 and CDR2 from the germline V gene are MNHNS and SASEGT. Germline trimming cut 1 base from V and 2 bases from J; bases unmatched to any gene: 8. CDR3 sequence: CASSEGGTSGEAYEQYF. The CDR3 nucleotides read TGTGCCAGCAGTGAAGGCGGTACTAGCGGGGAGGCCTACGAGCAGTACTTC.

This chain joins TRBV27 and TRBJ2-5; D is uncertain. The CDR3 is 11 amino acids. Germline V gene sequence: CDR1 MNHEY, CDR2 SMNVEV (reference sequence). V lost 8 bases, J lost 6 bases, and 10 bases lay in between. CDR3 residues: CASGSSKTQYF. The CDR3 DNA follows: TGTGCCAGCGGCTCGTCGAAGACCCAGTACTTC.

The chain couples TRBV18 to TRBJ1-2; weak D call: TRBD1 (6 bases). Trimming left V 3 bases short and J 4 bases short, with 15 bases between. The CDR3 runs to 15 residues. Per germline, CDR1 KGHSH and CDR2 LQKENI. As DNA, the CDR3 is TGTGCCAGCTCACCGAGGACAGAACGGAGCTATGGCTACACCTTC. Encoded protein: CASSPRTERSYGYTF.

This clone was seen more than once but under ten times. Other DNA variants within this sample encode the same CDR3. The chain joins TRBV18 to TRBJ1-1, with 7 bases identical to TRBD1. V was pared by 6 bases and J by 8 bases, with 3 bases of the junction left unmatched. CDR1 is KGHSH, CDR2 LQKENI, per germline. The length of the CDR3 is 11 residues. The CDR3: CASSPGGEAFF. CDR3 nucleotide sequence: TGTGCCAGCTCCCCAGGGGGGGAAGCTTTCTTT. Combining the CDR3 with reference TRBV18 and TRBJ1-1 gives the whole variable domain NAGVMQNPRHLVRRRGQEARLRCSPMKGHSHVYWYRQLPEEGLKFMVYLQKENIIDESGMPKERFSAEFPKEGPSILRIQQVVRGDSAAYFCASSPGGEAFFGQGTRLTVV.

The chain combines TRBV4-2 with TRBJ1-5, with D uncertain. Germline V lookup: CDR1 LGHNA, CDR2 YNFKEQ. Trimming removed 1 base at V and 7 bases at J, with 5 bases between. CDR3 length: 12 amino acids. Here the CDR3 DNA reads TGTGCCAGCAGCCAAGGCCAGCAGCCCCAGCATTTT. Its protein is CASSQGQQPQHF.

Note on this clone: The junction differs from germline at one of its ends, possibly a read error. Distinct nucleotide sequences in the sample also encode this CDR3. V is TRBV5-1 and J is TRBJ2-3; weak D call: TRBD1 (6 bases). The CDR3 totals 15 residues. Per germline, CDR1 SGHRS and CDR2 YFSETQ. The chain's CDR3 is CASSPGTLSTDTQYF. The CDR3 bases are TGCGCCAGCAGCCCCGGGACACTCAGCACGGATACGCAGTATTTT.

The CDR3 bases are TGTGCCAGCAGCGTAGTTGGGCAGTTGAACACCGGGGAGCTGTTTTTT. It specifies CASSVVGQLNTGELFF. The rearrangement joins TRBV9 to TRBJ2-2; D remains unclear. CDR1 SGDLS and CDR2 YYNGEE come from the germline V gene. The V gene lost 0 bases and the J gene lost 1 base, with 10 bases spanning the gap. This CDR3 region has 16 residues.

The rearrangement joins TRBV25-1 to TRBJ2-5; TRBD2 matches 8 bases. Unmatched junction bases numbered 12, after V lost 4 bases and J lost 11 bases. Germline V lookup: CDR1 MGHDK, CDR2 SYGVNS. The CDR3 spans 14 residues. This CDR3 reads CASSATSGPREQYF. The CDR3 DNA is TGTGCCAGCAGTGCTACTAGCGGCCCTCGGGAGCAGTACTTC.

Only a few counts were recorded for this clone. This sequence joins TRBV6-4 and TRBJ2-2, with 7 bases matching TRBD2. V shed 3 bases and J 2 bases; nucleotides not matched to a gene: 12. This CDR3 is 18 amino acids long. Germline loops: CDR1 MRHNA, CDR2 SNTAGT. For the CDR3, the DNA is TGTGCCAGCAGTGATGGCACTCGGCGGGGGAGTAACACCGGGGAGCTGTTTTTT. Translated, it gives CASSDGTRRGSNTGELFF.

V and J are TRBV29-1 and TRBJ2-7; TRBD1 is a possible D gene (5 bases). The CDR3 contains 11 residues. V lost 0 bases and J 6 bases, leaving 6 bases between the germline ends. Germline lookup yields CDR1 SQVTM and CDR2 ANQGSEA. CDR3 DNA sequence: TGCAGCGTTGAAGATCAGGGCGAGCAGTACTTC. This sequence encodes CSVEDQGEQYF.

J is TRBJ2-1 and V is TRBV7-8; maybe TRBD2 (6 bases). The CDR3 totals 17 residues. Trimming pared 4 bases from V and 2 bases from J, leaving 18 bases between. CDR1 is SGHVS and CDR2 is FQNEAQ in the germline V gene. The CDR3 sequence is CASSWRVQGEPYNEQFF. The CDR3 bases are TGTGCCAGCAGCTGGAGGGTCCAGGGTGAACCCTACAATGAGCAGTTCTTC.

CDR3 coding DNA: TGTGCCAGCAGCTTAGTTTCACAAACCTACGAGCAGTACTTC. It translates to CASSLVSQTYEQYF. The genes are TRBV13 and TRBJ2-7; no reliable D call. V lost 1 base, J lost 2 bases, and 9 bases lay in between. Per the germline V gene, CDR1 is PRHDT and CDR2 is FYEKMQ (reference sequence). The CDR3 covers 14 residues.

The genes are TRBV6-1 and TRBJ1-2; D might be TRBD1 (5 bases). The CDR3 length is 14 residues. With 8 bases removed from V and 4 bases from J, the gap between germline ends came to 17 bases. The V gene's germline CDR1 is MNHNS and CDR2 SASEGT. CDR3 protein: CASGQSVGPYGYTF. The CDR3 DNA is TGTGCCAGCGGGCAATCTGTGGGGCCCTATGGCTACACCTTC.

The genes are TRBV6-5 and TRBJ1-1; D might be TRBD1 (6 bases). Trimming pared 5 bases from V and 0 bases from J, leaving 10 bases between. The CDR3 loop spans 14 amino acids. CDR1 and CDR2 (germline): MNHEY, SVGAGI. Here the CDR3 DNA reads TGTGCCAGCAGTCCGGACAGAATGAACACTGAAGCTTTCTTT. This sequence encodes CASSPDRMNTEAFF.

The chain recombines TRBV7-6 with TRBJ1-2; a weak D match, TRBD1 (6 bases). This CDR3 has 14 amino acids. V was shortened by 1 base and J by 2 bases, with 8 bases between the two germline ends. Germline V lookup: CDR1 SGHVS, CDR2 FNYEAQ. The CDR3 region is CASSLGQGNYGYTF. The CDR3 nucleotides are TGTGCCAGCAGCTTAGGGCAGGGGAACTATGGCTACACCTTC.

V and J are TRBV4-3 and TRBJ2-2, with 13 bases aligning to TRBD2. Looked up from germline, CDR1 is LGHNA and CDR2 is YSLEER. V shed 3 bases and J 5 bases; nucleotides not matched to a gene: 3. CDR3 length: 16 residues. Written as DNA, the CDR3 is TGCGCCAGCAGCCAGGGACTAGCGGGGTATACCGGGGAGCTGTTTTTT. Amino acids: CASSQGLAGYTGELFF.

The chain joins TRBV7-9 to TRBJ1-5; possible D gene TRBD1, 6 bases. The CDR3 has 13 residues. Trimming took off 5 bases at V and 9 bases at J, with 14 bases between the two ends. Germline V gene lookup returns CDR1 SEHNR and CDR2 FQNEAQ (reference sequence). CDR3 sequence reads: CASSETGIRPQHF. The CDR3 coding sequence is TGTGCCAGCAGCGAAACAGGGATACGGCCCCAGCATTTT.

This clone was found once. The chain recombines TRBV10-1 with TRBJ1-2; D possibly corresponds to TRBD1 (6 bases). The CDR3 has 15 amino acids. Germline V gene lookup returns CDR1 WNHNN and CDR2 SYGVQD (reference sequence). Trimming cost V 6 bases and J 4 bases, with 18 bases left between them. The CDR3 spells CASSPNGQLAYGYTF. The CDR3 nucleotides read TGCGCCAGCAGCCCAAATGGACAGCTCGCCTATGGCTACACCTTC.

This sequence joins TRBV28 and TRBJ2-1; 7 bases are a match to TRBD1. Germline CDR1 MDHEN, CDR2 SYDVKM. CDR3 length: 15 amino acids. Trimming removed 6 bases from V and 4 bases from J; junction bases left unmatched: 9. Written as DNA, the CDR3 is TGTGCCAGCAGACCAAACAGGGGACCGTACAATGAGCAGTTCTTC. Translated, it gives CASRPNRGPYNEQFF.

This chain links TRBV5-1 with TRBJ2-2; TRBD2 agrees at 11 bases. J was trimmed by 6 bases and V by 0 bases; bases with no gene match: 10. There are 18 residues in the CDR3. Germline CDR1 is SGHRS and CDR2 is YFSETQ. The CDR3, as DNA: TGCGCCAGCAGCTTGGGACTAGCGGGGACCAATAGGGCCGGGGAGCTGTTTTTT. This gives the protein CASSLGLAGTNRAGELFF. Full variable domain (remainder filled in from reference TRBV5-1 and TRBJ2-2): KAGVTQTPRYLIKTRGQQVTLSCSPISGHRSVSWYQQTPGQGLQFLFEYFSETQRNKGNFPGRFSGRQFSNSRSEMNVSTLELGDSALYLCASSLGLAGTNRAGELFFGEGSRLTVL.

The chain links TRBV30 to TRBJ1-6, with TRBD1 as a possible D gene (6 bases). The CDR3 loop spans 16 amino acids. Germline assignment: CDR1 GTSNPN and CDR2 SVGIG (reference sequence). V was pared by 3 bases and J by 7 bases, with 19 bases between. Written as DNA, the CDR3 is TGTGCCTGGAGGGTGGGGGCACAGGGAATAAATTCACCCCTCCACTTT. It specifies CAWRVGAQGINSPLHF.